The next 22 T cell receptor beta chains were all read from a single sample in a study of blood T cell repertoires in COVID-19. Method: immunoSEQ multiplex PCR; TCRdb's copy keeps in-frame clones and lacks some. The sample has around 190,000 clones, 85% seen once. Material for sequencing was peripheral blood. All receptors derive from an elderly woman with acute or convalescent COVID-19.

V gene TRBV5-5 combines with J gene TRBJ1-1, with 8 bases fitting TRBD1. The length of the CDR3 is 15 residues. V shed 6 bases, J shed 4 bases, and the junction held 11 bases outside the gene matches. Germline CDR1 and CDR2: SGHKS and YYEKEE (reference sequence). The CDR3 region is CASIPSPTGVTEAFF. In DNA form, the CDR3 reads TGTGCCAGCATCCCCTCCCCGACAGGGGTCACTGAAGCTTTCTTT.

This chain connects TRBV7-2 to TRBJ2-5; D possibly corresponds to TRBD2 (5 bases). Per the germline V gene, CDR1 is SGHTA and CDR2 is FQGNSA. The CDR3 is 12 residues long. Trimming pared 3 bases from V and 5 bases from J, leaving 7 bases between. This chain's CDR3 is CASSLREETQYF. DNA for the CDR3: TGTGCCAGCAGCTTGAGGGAGGAGACCCAGTACTTC.

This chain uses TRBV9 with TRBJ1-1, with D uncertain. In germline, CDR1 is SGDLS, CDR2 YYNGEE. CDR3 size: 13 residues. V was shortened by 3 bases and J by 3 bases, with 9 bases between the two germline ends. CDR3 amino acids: CASSAYLYTEAFF. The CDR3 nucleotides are TGTGCCAGCAGCGCCTACTTGTACACTGAAGCTTTCTTT.

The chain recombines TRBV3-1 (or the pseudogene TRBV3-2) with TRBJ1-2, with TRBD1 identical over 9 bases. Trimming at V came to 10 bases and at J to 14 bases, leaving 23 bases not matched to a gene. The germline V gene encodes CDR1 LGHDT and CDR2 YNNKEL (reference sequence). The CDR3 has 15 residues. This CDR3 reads CATQALPGQGPIWTF. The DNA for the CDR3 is TGTGCCACCCAGGCCCTCCCGGGACAGGGACCTATTTGGACCTTC.

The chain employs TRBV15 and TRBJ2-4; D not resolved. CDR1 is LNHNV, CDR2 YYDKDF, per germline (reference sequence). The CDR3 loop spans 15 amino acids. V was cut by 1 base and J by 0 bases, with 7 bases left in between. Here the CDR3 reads CATSRVSLAKNIQYF. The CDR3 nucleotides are TGTGCCACCAGCAGAGTGAGTCTAGCCAAAAACATTCAGTACTTC.

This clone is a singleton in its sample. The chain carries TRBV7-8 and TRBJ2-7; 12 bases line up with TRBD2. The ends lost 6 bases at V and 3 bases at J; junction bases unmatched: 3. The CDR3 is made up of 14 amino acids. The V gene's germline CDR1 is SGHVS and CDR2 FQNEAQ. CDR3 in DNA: TGTGCCAGCAGTTGGACTAGCGGGATCTACGAGCAGTACTTC. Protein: CASSWTSGIYEQYF.

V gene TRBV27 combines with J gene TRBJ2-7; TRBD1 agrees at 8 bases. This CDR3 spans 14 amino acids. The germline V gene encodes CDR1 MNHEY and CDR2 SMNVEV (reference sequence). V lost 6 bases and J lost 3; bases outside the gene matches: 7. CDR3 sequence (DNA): TGTGCCAGCAGGGTTACCGGGACAGGCTACGAGCAGTACTTC. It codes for CASRVTGTGYEQYF.

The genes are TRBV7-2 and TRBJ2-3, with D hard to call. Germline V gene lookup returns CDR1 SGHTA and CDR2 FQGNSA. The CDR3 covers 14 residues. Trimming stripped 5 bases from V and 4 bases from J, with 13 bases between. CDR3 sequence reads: CASSSSPRADTQYF. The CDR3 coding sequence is TGTGCCAGCAGCAGTAGCCCCCGGGCAGATACGCAGTATTTT.

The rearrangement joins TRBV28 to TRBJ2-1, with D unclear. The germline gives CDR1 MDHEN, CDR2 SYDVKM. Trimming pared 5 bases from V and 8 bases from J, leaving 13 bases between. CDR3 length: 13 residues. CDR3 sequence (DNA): TGTGCCAGCAGTCTACCCTCCCTCGATGAGCAGTTCTTC. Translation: CASSLPSLDEQFF.

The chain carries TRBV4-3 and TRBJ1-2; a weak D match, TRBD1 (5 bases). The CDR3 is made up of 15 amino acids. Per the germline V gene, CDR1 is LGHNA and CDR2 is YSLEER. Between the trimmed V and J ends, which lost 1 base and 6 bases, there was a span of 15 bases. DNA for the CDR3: TGCGCCAGCAGCCAAGGTTCGGTACAGGCGGATGGCTACACCTTC. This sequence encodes CASSQGSVQADGYTF.

DNA of the CDR3: TGTGCCATCAGTGAGTCGCAGCGGGGGTCCTACGAGCAGTACTTC. It is translated as CAISESQRGSYEQYF. J is TRBJ2-7 and V is TRBV10-3; 8 positions match TRBD2. The CDR3 sequence is 15 residues long. Germline CDR1 is ENHRY and CDR2 is SYGVKD. Trimming took 0 bases from V and 1 from J; bases not matched to a gene: 2.

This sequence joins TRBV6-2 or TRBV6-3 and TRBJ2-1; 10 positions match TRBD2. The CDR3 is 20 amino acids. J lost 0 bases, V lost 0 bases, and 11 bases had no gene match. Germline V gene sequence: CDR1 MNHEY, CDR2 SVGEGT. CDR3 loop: CASSYSRSGRASGSYNEQFF. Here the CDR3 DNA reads TGTGCCAGCAGTTACTCAAGGAGCGGGAGGGCCTCCGGCTCCTACAATGAGCAGTTCTTC.

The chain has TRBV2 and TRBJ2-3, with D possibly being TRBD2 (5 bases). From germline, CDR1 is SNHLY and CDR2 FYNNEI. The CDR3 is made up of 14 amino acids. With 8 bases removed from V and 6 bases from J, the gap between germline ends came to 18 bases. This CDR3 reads CASGFSVKVDTQYF. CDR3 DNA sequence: TGTGCCAGCGGCTTTAGCGTTAAAGTGGATACGCAGTATTTT.

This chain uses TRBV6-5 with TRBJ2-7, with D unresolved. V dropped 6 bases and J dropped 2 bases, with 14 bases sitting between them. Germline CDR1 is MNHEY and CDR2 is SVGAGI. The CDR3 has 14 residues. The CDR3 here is CASSPRSIPYEQYF. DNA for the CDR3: TGTGCCAGCAGCCCCCGGTCGATCCCCTACGAGCAGTACTTC.

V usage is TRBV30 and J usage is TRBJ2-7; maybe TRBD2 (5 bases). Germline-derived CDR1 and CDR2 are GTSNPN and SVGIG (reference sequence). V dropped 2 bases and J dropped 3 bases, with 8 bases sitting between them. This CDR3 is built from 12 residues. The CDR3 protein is CAWSPRGYEQYF. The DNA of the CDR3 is TGTGCCTGGAGTCCCCGGGGCTACGAGCAGTACTTC.

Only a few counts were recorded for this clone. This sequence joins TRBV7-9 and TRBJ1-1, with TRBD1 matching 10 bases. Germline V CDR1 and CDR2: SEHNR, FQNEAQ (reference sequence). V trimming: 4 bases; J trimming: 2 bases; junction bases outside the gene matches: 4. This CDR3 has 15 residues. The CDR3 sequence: CASSSGQGGNTEAFF. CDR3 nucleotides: TGTGCCAGCAGCTCAGGACAGGGGGGAAACACTGAAGCTTTCTTT.

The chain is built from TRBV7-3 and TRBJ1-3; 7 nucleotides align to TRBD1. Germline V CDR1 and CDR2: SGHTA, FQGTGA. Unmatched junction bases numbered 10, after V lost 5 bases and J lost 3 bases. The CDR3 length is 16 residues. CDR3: CASSPNAGGVGNTIYF. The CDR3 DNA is TGTGCCAGCAGCCCAAACGCAGGGGGAGTTGGAAACACCATATATTTT. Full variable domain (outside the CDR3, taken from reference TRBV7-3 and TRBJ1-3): GAGVSQTPSNKVTEKGKYVELRCDPISGHTALYWYRQSLGQGPEFLIYFQGTGAADDSGLPNDRFFAVRPEGSVSTLKIQRTERGDSAVYLCASSPNAGGVGNTIYFGEGSWLTVV.

DNA of the CDR3: TGCAGCGCCCGGCGACTAGCGGAGTACAATGAGCAGTTCTTC. This translates into CSARRLAEYNEQFF. The V gene is TRBV29-1, the J gene TRBJ2-1, with 9 bases that match TRBD2. This CDR3 is 14 amino acids long. CDR1 SQVTM and CDR2 ANQGSEA come from the germline V gene. Trimming took 7 bases from V and 4 from J; bases not matched to a gene: 8.

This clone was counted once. The CDR3 spells CSASNAGNLHEQYF. CDR3 bases: TGCAGTGCTAGTAACGCAGGGAATTTGCACGAGCAGTACTTC. The rearrangement links TRBV20-1 to TRBJ2-7, with D possibly matching TRBD1 (5 bases). The CDR3 loop spans 14 amino acids. The ends were cut back, 3 bases at V and 5 bases at J, with 17 bases in the middle. Germline lookup yields CDR1 DFQATT and CDR2 SNEGSKA (reference sequence).

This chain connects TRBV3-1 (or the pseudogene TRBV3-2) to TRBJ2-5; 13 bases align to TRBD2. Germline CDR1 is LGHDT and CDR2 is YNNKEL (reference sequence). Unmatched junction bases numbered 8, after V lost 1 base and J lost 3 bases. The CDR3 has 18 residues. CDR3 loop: CASSQGLVGTSGEETQYF. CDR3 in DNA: TGTGCCAGCAGCCAAGGGTTGGTCGGGACTAGCGGGGAAGAGACCCAGTACTTC.

CDR3 nucleotide sequence: TGTGCCAGTAGTCTATTACTAGCGGGGCCGTACAATGAGCAGTTCTTC. Residues: CASSLLLAGPYNEQFF. This chain links TRBV19 with TRBJ2-1, with 10 bases aligning to TRBD2. The germline V gene has CDR1 LNHDA and CDR2 SQIVND (reference sequence). With V trimmed by 5 bases and J by 4 bases, 8 bases remained unmatched. CDR3 length: 16 amino acids. Drawing the rest from reference TRBV19 and TRBJ2-1, the complete variable domain is DGGITQSPKYLFRKEGQNVTLSCEQNLNHDAMYWYRQDPGQGLRLIYYSQIVNDFQKGDIAEGYSVSREKKESFPLTVTSAQKNPTAFYLCASSLLLAGPYNEQFFGPGTRLTVL.

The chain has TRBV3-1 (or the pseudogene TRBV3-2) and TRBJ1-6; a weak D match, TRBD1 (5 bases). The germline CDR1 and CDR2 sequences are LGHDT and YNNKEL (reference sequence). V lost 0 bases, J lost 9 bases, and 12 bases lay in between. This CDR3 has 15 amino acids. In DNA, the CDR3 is TGTGCCAGCAGCCAAGAGACAGTAGAAGGTTCACCCCTCCACTTT. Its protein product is CASSQETVEGSPLHF.